This TCR beta chain was identified in a study of post-analysis software for immune sequencing data. Broader study findings: About five TRBV segments were more frequent in patients than controls; TRBV5-6, TRBV5-1 and TRBV20-1 belonged to this group.

Worth noting for this clonotype: Its antigen is as yet unknown.

CDR1 is MNHEY, CDR2 SVGEGT, per germline. The CDR3 covers 15 residues. V lost 4 bases and J lost 5; bases outside the gene matches: 7. Unique molecular identifiers were present in the TCR beta cDNA libraries. Each CDR3 protein is one row after TCRdb ran MiXCR on the PCR reads. Seen here are approximately 630,000 distinct CDR3 sequences, approximately 60% observed once, and the top ten hold approximately 11%. The chain carries TRBV6-2 or TRBV6-3 and TRBJ2-5; 10 positions agree with TRBD1. This TCR was sampled from a girl aged 2 to 9 with multiple sclerosis. Sequenced material: blood. CDR3 sequence (DNA): TGTGCCAGCAGTTTACTGACAGGGGGCGGGGAGACCCAGTACTTC. It codes for CASSLLTGGGETQYF.